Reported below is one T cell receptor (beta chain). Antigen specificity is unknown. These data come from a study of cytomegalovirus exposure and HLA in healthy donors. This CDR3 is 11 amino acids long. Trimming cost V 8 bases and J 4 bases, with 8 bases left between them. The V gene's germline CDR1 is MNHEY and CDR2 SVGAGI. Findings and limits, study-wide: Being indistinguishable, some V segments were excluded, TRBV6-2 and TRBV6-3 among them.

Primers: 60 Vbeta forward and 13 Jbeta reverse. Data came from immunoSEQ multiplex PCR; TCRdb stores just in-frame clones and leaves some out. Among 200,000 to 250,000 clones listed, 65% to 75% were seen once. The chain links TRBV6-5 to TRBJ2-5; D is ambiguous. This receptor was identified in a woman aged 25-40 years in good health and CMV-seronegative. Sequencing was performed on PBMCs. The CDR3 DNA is TGTGCCAGCGCTAGAGGAGAGACCCAGTACTTC. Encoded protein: CASARGETQYF.